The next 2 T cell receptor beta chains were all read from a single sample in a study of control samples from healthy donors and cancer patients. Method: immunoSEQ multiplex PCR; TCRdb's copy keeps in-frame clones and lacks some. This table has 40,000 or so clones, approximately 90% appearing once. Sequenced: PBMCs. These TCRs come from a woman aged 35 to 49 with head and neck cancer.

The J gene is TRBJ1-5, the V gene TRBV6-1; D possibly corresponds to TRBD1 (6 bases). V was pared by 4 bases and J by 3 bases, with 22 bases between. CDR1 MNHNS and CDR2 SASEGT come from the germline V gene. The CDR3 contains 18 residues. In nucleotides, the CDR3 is TGTGCCAGCAGTGTCCCCAGGGGTTACGGGGGAAACAATCAGCCCCAGCATTTT. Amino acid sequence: CASSVPRGYGGNNQPQHF.

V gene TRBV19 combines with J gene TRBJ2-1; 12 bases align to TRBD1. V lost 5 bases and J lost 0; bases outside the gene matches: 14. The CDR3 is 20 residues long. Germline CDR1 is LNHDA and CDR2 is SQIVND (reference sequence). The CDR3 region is CASSALPGQGALSSYNEQFF. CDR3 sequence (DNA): TGTGCCAGTAGTGCGCTGCCGGGACAGGGGGCCCTTAGCTCCTACAATGAGCAGTTCTTC.